This is a list of T cell receptor beta chains from one sample in a study of blood T cell repertoires in COVID-19. Assay: immunoSEQ multiplex PCR; the TCRdb copy retains only in-frame clones and omits some. The repertoire holds over 130,000 clones, with 70% to 90% as singletons. Sequencing was done on a sample of peripheral blood. These receptors were collected from a man aged 45-65 years with acute or convalescent COVID-19. The CDR3 runs from the conserved cysteine through the conserved F or W. D genes are given only for firm matches. Part of the rows lack a size; the others show once, few, many or a class for expanded clones.

>TRBD2|TRBV2|NA|TRBJ2-3
TGTGCCAGCAGACGCAGAGCGCTAGCGGGAGCAGATACGCAGTATTTT
CASRRRALAGADTQYF
>TRBD1|TRBV3-1/TRBV3-2|NA|TRBJ1-5
TGTGCCAGCAGCCAAGACCTGACAGGGGCGCAGCCCCAGCATTTT
CASSQDLTGAQPQHF
>TRBD2|TRBV11-3|NA|TRBJ2-2
TGTGCCAGCAGCTTCGTATGGCTAGCGGGAGGGCCCATTAGCACCGGGGAGCTGTTTTTT
CASSFVWLAGGPISTGELFF
>TRBD1|TRBV3-1/TRBV3-2|NA|TRBJ1-6
TGTGCCAGCAGCGAAAGGACAGGAGCTAATTCACCCCTCCACTTT
CASSERTGANSPLHF
>NA|TRBV5-1|NA|TRBJ1-5
TGCGCCAGCAGCCCCCAACAGGGAACCGATCAGCCCCAGCATTTT
CASSPQQGTDQPQHF
>NA|TRBV29-1|NA|TRBJ1-3
TGCAGCGTTGACTTAGAACAGGGAAACACCATATATTTT
CSVDLEQGNTIYF
>NA|TRBV27|once|TRBJ2-2
TGTGCCAGCACCCTTAGCCGGACTACGAACACCGGGGAGCTGTTTTTT
CASTLSRTTNTGELFF
>NA|TRBV6-1|NA|TRBJ2-2
TGTGCCAGCAGTGAAGTTGTTACAGTTAAAACCGGGGAGCTGTTTTTT
CASSEVVTVKTGELFF
>TRBD2|TRBV27|few|TRBJ2-1
TGTGCCAGCAGTTCCGGGACTAGCGGGATCAATGAGCAGTTCTTC
CASSSGTSGINEQFF
>TRBD1|TRBV18|once|TRBJ2-5
TGTGCCAGCTCACGGGACAGGTTTAGGAGCCAAGAGACCCAGTACTTC
CASSRDRFRSQETQYF
>NA|TRBV3-1/TRBV3-2|NA|TRBJ1-5
TGTGCCAGCAGCCTGGGACATCTCAATCAGCCCCAGCATTTT
CASSLGHLNQPQHF
>TRBD2|TRBV4-1|NA|TRBJ2-6
TGCGCCAGCAGCCAAGAAATAGGACTAGCGGGAGTCTCTGGGGCCAACGTCCTGACTTTC
CASSQEIGLAGVSGANVLTF
>NA|TRBV11-3|NA|TRBJ1-3
TGTGCCAGCAGCTCGAGACATGTCTTCTCTGGAAACACCATATATTTT
CASSSRHVFSGNTIYF
>NA|TRBV30|NA|TRBJ1-2
TGTGCCTGGAGTGGGGGGGGAGTCTATGGCTACACCTTC
CAWSGGGVYGYTF
>TRBD2|TRBV3-1/TRBV3-2|NA|TRBJ2-7
TGTGCCAGCAGCCAAGAAAACGCGGGAGTCTACGAGCAGTACTTC
CASSQENAGVYEQYF
>TRBD1|TRBV7-8|NA|TRBJ1-1
TGTGCCAGCACGCAGGGGGCAGGAAACACTGAAGCTTTCTTT
CASTQGAGNTEAFF
>NA|TRBV13|NA|TRBJ1-1
TGTGCCAGCACCTTCAGGAGGAACATGAACACTGAAGCTTTCTTT
CASTFRRNMNTEAFF
>NA|TRBV4-1|few|TRBJ2-7
TGCGCCAGCAGCCGCACAGGGTCCTACGAGCAGTACTTC
CASSRTGSYEQYF
>NA|TRBV24-1|NA|TRBJ2-1
TGTGCCACCAGTGATTCGACATTGAGCCGGCAGTTCTTC
CATSDSTLSRQFF
>TRBD2|TRBV18|once|TRBJ2-3
TGTGCCAGCTCCCCAGCGGGAGGCGGGGGCACAGATACGCAGTATTTT
CASSPAGGGGTDTQYF
>TRBD1|TRBV7-8|NA|TRBJ1-5
TGTGCCAGCAGCCCAGGGACAGGGGATCAGCCCCAGCATTTT
CASSPGTGDQPQHF
>NA|TRBV7-9|NA|TRBJ2-6
TGTGCCAGCAGCTACAGGACAGGAGGGATGGGTACTGGGGCCAACGTCCTGACTTTC
CASSYRTGGMGTGANVLTF
>NA|TRBV11-2|NA|TRBJ1-1
TGTGCCAGCAGCCCGAGGCGGGCGGAAGCTTTCTTT
CASSPRRAEAFF
>NA|TRBV7-3|NA|TRBJ1-2
TGTGCCAGCAGCTTACATGGCAGGGTTGGCTACACCTTC
CASSLHGRVGYTF
>NA|TRBV4-1|many|TRBJ1-1
TGCGCCAGCAGCCGCTTGCGGAACACTGAAGCTTTCTTT
CASSRLRNTEAFF
>NA|TRBV30|NA|TRBJ1-1
TGTGCCTGGAGTGTACGCGAATACACTGAAGCTTTCTTT
CAWSVREYTEAFF
>NA|TRBV5-1|NA|TRBJ2-3
TGCGCCAGCAGCTTGGTTCCCCAGGGCACAGATACGCAGTATTTT
CASSLVPQGTDTQYF
>NA|TRBV30|NA|TRBJ2-3
TGTGCCTGGAGTCGCAGGGTAAGCACAGATACGCAGTATTTT
CAWSRRVSTDTQYF
>NA|TRBV14|NA|TRBJ2-7
TGTGCCAGCAGCCAAGTCACCTACGAGCAGTACTTC
CASSQVTYEQYF
>NA|TRBV2|NA|TRBJ1-2
TGTGCCACTAGCTGGGATCATGGCTACACCTTC
CATSWDHGYTF
>NA|TRBV7-2|once|TRBJ1-1
TGTGCCAGCAGCCATGGAGGCGGAGGAGTCGCTGAAGCTTTCTTT
CASSHGGGGVAEAFF
>NA|TRBV5-1|NA|TRBJ1-2
TGCGCCAGCAGCACCCTCGGTGGGCAGGGCAACTATGGCTACACCTTC
CASSTLGGQGNYGYTF
>NA|TRBV28|NA|TRBJ1-2
TGTGCCAGCAGTTTAAAGGGGAACTATGGCTACACCTTC
CASSLKGNYGYTF
>TRBD1|TRBV7-3|NA|TRBJ2-3
TGTGCCAGCAGCCCCATCACAGGGGAATTCGGCACAGATACGCAGTATTTT
CASSPITGEFGTDTQYF
>NA|TRBV28|NA|TRBJ2-3
TGTGCCAGCAGTTTAAAAGCGGGCGGCGATACGCAGTATTTT
CASSLKAGGDTQYF
>NA|TRBV7-8|few|TRBJ2-1
TGTGCCAGCAACGAGAGAGTAGAGACTTTTTACAATGAGCAGTTCTTC
CASNERVETFYNEQFF
>TRBD1|TRBV7-3|NA|TRBJ1-6
TGTGCCAGCACCCAAAGACAGGGCTCACCCCTCCACTTT
CASTQRQGSPLHF
>TRBD1|TRBV7-9|NA|TRBJ2-3
TGTGCCAGCAGCGGTAAGACAGGGGGCGCAGATACGCAGTATTTT
CASSGKTGGADTQYF
>TRBD1|TRBV12-3/TRBV12-4|NA|TRBJ1-5
TGTGCCAGCAAGGGGGCAGTATATCAGCCCCAGCATTTT
CASKGAVYQPQHF
>TRBD1|TRBV19|NA|TRBJ1-2
TGTGCCAGTACGGCCGGGACAGCTCACTATGGCTACACCTTC
CASTAGTAHYGYTF
>TRBD1|TRBV6-8|NA|TRBJ1-2
TGTGCCAGCGGGATTGGAGGGACAGGGGAGGGTAACTATGGCTACACCTTC
CASGIGGTGEGNYGYTF
>NA|TRBV7-9|NA|TRBJ2-5
TGTGCCAGCAGCTTTTCGGCAGGGTCGGGAGAAGAGACCCAGTACTTC
CASSFSAGSGEETQYF
>NA|TRBV6-2/TRBV6-3|NA|TRBJ1-5
TGTGCCAGCAGTTACTCGGGCAGGGGAGGGCAGCCCCAGCATTTT
CASSYSGRGGQPQHF
>TRBD1|TRBV30|few|TRBJ1-6
TGTGCCTGGAGTGTACTCGACAGGGACAATTCACCCCTCCACTTT
CAWSVLDRDNSPLHF
>TRBD2|TRBV9|NA|TRBJ2-1
TGTGCCAGCAGCTCGGGACTAGTCGACGTCGGAGCTGAGCAGTTCTTC
CASSSGLVDVGAEQFF
>NA|TRBV19|NA|TRBJ1-1
TGTGCCAGTAGTGAAAACGCAGGGCTTGCTTTCTTT
CASSENAGLAFF
>TRBD2|TRBV20-1|NA|TRBJ2-7
TGCAGTGCTAGTGGACTAGCGGATTCCTACGAGCAGTACTTC
CSASGLADSYEQYF
>NA|TRBV5-5|NA|TRBJ1-2
TGTGCCAGCAGCCCTTTTATTGACAGGACCCACGGCTACACCTTC
CASSPFIDRTHGYTF
>NA|TRBV6-4|NA|TRBJ1-2
TGTGCCAGCAGCGACTCATTCACAGGGAATGGCTACACCTTC
CASSDSFTGNGYTF